The clone carrying this T cell receptor beta chain has only one observation. CDR3 length equals 13 residues. V lost 1 base and J 7 bases, leaving 10 bases between the germline ends. Germline CDR1 SGHTA, CDR2 FQGTGA. When the RNA was reverse transcribed, random hexamers were used with an input of about 0.5 to 1 ug. The immunoSEQ assay covered 54 Vbeta and 13 Jbeta segments for CDR3. MiXCR, run by TCRdb on the immunoSEQ multiplex PCR reads, gives a single entry per CDR3 protein. Counted here are about 200,000 distinct CDR3 sequences, about 91% occurring once; the ten biggest clones make up 0.087%. The data are from a study of CD8 T cells in Susac syndrome. Negative isolation was applied to CD8+ and CD4+ T cells, and FACS enrichment was applied to TEMRA cells.

The chain has TRBV7-3 and TRBJ1-1; D is uncertain. The sequenced sample was CD4+ T cells from PBMCs. The receptor's source is a human donor with Susac syndrome. The CDR3 nucleotides are TGTGCCAGCAGCTTAAATGACGGCAATGAAGCTTTCTTT. This encodes CASSLNDGNEAFF.